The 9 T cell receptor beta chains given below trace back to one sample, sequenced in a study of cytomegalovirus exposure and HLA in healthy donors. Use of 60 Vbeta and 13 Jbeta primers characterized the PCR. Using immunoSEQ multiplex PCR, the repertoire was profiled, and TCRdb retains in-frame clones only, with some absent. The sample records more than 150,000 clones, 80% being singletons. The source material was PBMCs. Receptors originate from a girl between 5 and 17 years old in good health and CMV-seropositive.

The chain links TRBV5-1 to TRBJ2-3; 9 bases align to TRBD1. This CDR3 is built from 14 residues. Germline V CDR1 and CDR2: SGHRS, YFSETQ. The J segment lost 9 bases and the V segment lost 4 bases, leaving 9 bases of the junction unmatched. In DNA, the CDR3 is TGCGCCAGCAGCACCGGATCGACAGGGGGGACGCAGTATTTT. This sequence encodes CASSTGSTGGTQYF.

CDR3 DNA: TGTGCCAGCAGCCAAGATAGTAATCAGCCCCAGCATTTT. This sequence encodes CASSQDSNQPQHF. This chain joins TRBV14 and TRBJ1-5, with unresolved D. This CDR3 region has 13 residues. CDR1 is SGHDN and CDR2 is FVKESK in the germline V gene. The V gene lost 0 bases and the J gene lost 4 bases, with 4 bases spanning the gap.

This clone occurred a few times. Here the CDR3 reads CASSKWRDGITGFQPQHF. CDR3 nucleotides: TGTGCCAGTAGTAAGTGGAGGGATGGGATAACGGGCTTTCAGCCCCAGCATTTT. This chain uses TRBV19 with TRBJ1-5, with D uncertain. This CDR3 has 18 residues. V lost 4 bases and J lost 6, with 25 bases in between. The germline V gene encodes CDR1 LNHDA and CDR2 SQIVND (reference sequence).

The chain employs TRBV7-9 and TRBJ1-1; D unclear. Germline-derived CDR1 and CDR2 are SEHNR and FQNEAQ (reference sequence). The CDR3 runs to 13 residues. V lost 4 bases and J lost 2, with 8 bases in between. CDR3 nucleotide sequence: TGTGCCAGCAGCTGGGCCGTCAACACTGAAGCTTTCTTT. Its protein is CASSWAVNTEAFF.

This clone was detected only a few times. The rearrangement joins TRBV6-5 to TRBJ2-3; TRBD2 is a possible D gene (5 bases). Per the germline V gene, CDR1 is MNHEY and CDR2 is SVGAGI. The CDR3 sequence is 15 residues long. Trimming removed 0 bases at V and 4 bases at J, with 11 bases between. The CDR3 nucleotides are TGTGCCAGCAGTTACTCGAAGCTAGCATCAGATACGCAGTATTTT. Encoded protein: CASSYSKLASDTQYF.

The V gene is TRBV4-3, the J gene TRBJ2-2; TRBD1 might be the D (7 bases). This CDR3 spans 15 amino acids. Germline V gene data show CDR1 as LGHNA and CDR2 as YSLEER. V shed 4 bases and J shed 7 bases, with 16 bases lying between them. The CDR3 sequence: CASSPGSGGIGELFF. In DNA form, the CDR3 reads TGCGCCAGCAGCCCTGGGTCAGGGGGGATCGGGGAGCTGTTTTTT.

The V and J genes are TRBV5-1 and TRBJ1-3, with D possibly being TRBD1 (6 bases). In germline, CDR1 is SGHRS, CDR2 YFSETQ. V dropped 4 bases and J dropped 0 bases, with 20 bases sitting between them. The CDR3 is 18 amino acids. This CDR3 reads CASSEGERTDDSGNTIYF. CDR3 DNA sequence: TGCGCCAGCAGCGAGGGAGAAAGGACAGATGACTCTGGAAACACCATATATTTT. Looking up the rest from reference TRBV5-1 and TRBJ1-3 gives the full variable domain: KAGVTQTPRYLIKTRGQQVTLSCSPISGHRSVSWYQQTPGQGLQFLFEYFSETQRNKGNFPGRFSGRQFSNSRSEMNVSTLELGDSALYLCASSEGERTDDSGNTIYFGEGSWLTVV.

The CDR3 DNA sequence: TGTGCCAGCAGGCCATTGGGACAGGCCCCTTCCTACGAGCAGTACTTC. Protein sequence: CASRPLGQAPSYEQYF. The chain links TRBV27 to TRBJ2-7; 8 bases fit TRBD1. CDR3 length: 16 amino acids. Germline trimming cut 6 bases from V and 1 base from J; bases unmatched to any gene: 11. Germline V gene lookup returns CDR1 MNHEY and CDR2 SMNVEV (reference sequence).

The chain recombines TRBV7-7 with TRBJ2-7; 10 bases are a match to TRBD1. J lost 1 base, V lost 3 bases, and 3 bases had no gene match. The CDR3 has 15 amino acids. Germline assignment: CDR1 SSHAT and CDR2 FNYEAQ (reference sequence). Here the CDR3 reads CASSLGTGDSYEQYF. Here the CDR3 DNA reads TGTGCCAGCAGCTTGGGGACAGGGGATTCCTACGAGCAGTACTTC. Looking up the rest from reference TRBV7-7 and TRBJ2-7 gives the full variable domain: GAGVSQSPRYKVTKRGQDVTLRCDPISSHATLYWYQQALGQGPEFLTYFNYEAQPDKSGLPSDRFSAERPEGSISTLTIQRTEQRDSAMYRCASSLGTGDSYEQYFGPGTRLTVT.